This T cell receptor beta chain appears in the sequencing data of a study of blood T cells in healthy people across ages. Next came a second PCR, run for about 7 to 12 cycles, which used a sample-barcoded 5' primer along with a J-beta primer mix. Each TCR beta cDNA got a 12-nucleotide random molecular identifier. MiXCR, applied by TCRdb to the 5' RACE reads, yields one record per CDR3 protein. The sample consists of some 1.5 million distinct CDR3 sequences, about 30% of them appearing once. General study results and limits: Diversity estimated from one million T cells was considered an underestimate. The long-lived group displayed more naive CD4+ cells, plus higher diversity, than the aged donors did.

This CDR3 has 13 residues. Germline lookup yields CDR1 MDHEN and CDR2 SYDVKM. The V and J ends lost 11 bases and 5 bases respectively, with 19 bases between them. This clonotype was detected only once. The antigen is unknown. Peripheral blood, about 10 milliliters per donor, was collected. The genes are TRBV28 and TRBJ2-7; D not resolved. This sequence originates from a woman aged 25 to 39 in good health. Source material: blood. CDR3 amino acids: CAGCRAIDDEQYF. The CDR3 nucleotides are TGTGCCGGCTGCCGGGCGATCGATGACGAGCAGTACTTC.